This TCR beta chain was identified during a study of regulatory T cells in long-lasting Graves disease. In regard to this clonotype: The target antigen is unknown.

General study findings and limits: Only a small sample size was used, which may have cut accuracy.

Building of the TCR beta libraries involved iRepertoire HTBI primers and Arm-PCR of CDR3 regions. MiXCR, run by TCRdb on the multiplex PCR reads, gives a single entry per CDR3 protein. The repertoire holds 390,000 or so distinct CDR3 sequences, with roughly 23% as singletons. Specified time point: persistent/refractory GD, antithyroid drugs over 5 years with positive TRAb. RNA from PBMCs was the source of the TCR library. The sequences come from peripheral blood mononuclear cells (PBMCs), collected when the disease was refractory, from a patient treated with antithyroid drugs. The sequence was obtained from a woman aged 40-49 years with Graves disease.

CDR3 coding DNA: TGTGCCAGCAGTTACGCCGCCCGTCATGGCAATCAGCCCCAGCATTTT. Translating gives CASSYAARHGNQPQHF. J is TRBJ1-5 and V is TRBV6-5, with unresolved D. V lost 2 bases, J lost 2 bases, and 13 bases lay in between. Germline V gene sequence: CDR1 MNHEY, CDR2 SVGAGI. The CDR3 loop spans 16 amino acids.